This T cell receptor beta chain came from a study of T-cell reconstitution after alpha-beta-depleted transplantation in children. Researchers prepared the TCRbeta library using unique molecular identifiers, the study reports. From the PCR reads, TCRdb called clonotypes with MiXCR, one entry per CDR3 protein. Of around 440,000 distinct CDR3 sequences listed, about 10% are singletons. The CDR3 extends over 13 amino acids. CDR1 is SEHNR, CDR2 FQNEAQ, per germline (reference sequence). V gave up 10 bases and J gave up 7 bases; unmatched junction bases: 9. The sequenced sample was PBMCs, obtained before TCRalphabeta/CD19-depleted stem cell transplant. The genes are TRBV7-9 and TRBJ2-1, with TRBD1 identical over 8 bases. The sequence came from a child aged 2 to 10 with inherited bone marrow failure, due to receive a stem cell transplant. In DNA form, the CDR3 reads TGTGCCAAAGGACAGGGAGATTTTAATGAGCAGTTCTTC. Amino acids: CAKGQGDFNEQFF.